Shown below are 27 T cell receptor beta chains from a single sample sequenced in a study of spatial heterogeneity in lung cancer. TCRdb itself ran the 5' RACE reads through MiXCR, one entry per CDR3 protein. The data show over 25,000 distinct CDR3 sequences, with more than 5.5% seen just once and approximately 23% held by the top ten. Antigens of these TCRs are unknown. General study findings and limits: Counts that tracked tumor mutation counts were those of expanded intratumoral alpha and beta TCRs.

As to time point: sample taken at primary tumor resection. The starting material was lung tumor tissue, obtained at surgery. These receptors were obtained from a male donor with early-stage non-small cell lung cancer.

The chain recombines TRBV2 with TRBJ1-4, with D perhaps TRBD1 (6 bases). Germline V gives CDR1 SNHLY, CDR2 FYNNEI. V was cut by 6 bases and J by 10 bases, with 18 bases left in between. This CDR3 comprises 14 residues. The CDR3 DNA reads TGTGCCAGCAGAATACAGGGAAACGTAGGAAAACTGTTTTTT. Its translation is CASRIQGNVGKLFF. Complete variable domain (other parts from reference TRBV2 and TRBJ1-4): EPEVTQTPSHQVTQMGQEVILRCVPISNHLYFYWYRQILGQKVEFLVSFYNNEISEKSEIFDDQFSVERPDGSNFTLKIRSTKLEDSAMYFCASRIQGNVGKLFFGSGTQLSVL.

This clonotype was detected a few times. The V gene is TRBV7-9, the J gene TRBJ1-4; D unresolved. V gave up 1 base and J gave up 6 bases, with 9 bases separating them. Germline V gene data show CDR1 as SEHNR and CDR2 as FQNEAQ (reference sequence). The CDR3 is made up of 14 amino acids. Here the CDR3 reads CASSLGQSHEKLFF. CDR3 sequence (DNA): TGTGCCAGCAGCTTAGGCCAATCCCATGAAAAACTGTTTTTT.

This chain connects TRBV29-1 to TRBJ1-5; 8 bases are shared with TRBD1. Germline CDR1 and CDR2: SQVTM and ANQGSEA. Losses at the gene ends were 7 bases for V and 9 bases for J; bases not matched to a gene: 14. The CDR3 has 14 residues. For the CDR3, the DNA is TGCAGCGCTCGGACAGGGCCCCTCGGGACGCCCCAGCATTTT. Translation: CSARTGPLGTPQHF. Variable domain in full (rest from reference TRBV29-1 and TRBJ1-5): SAVISQKPSRDICQRGTSLTIQCQVDSQVTMMFWYRQQPGQSLTLIATANQGSEATYESGFVIDKFPISRPNLTFSTLTVSNMSPEDSSIYLCSARTGPLGTPQHFGDGTRLSIL.

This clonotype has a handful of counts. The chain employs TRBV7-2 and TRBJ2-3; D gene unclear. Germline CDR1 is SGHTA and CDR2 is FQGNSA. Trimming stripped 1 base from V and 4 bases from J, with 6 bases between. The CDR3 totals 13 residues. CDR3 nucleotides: TGTGCCAGCAGCTTAGATGGCGCAGATACGCAGTATTTT. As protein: CASSLDGADTQYF.

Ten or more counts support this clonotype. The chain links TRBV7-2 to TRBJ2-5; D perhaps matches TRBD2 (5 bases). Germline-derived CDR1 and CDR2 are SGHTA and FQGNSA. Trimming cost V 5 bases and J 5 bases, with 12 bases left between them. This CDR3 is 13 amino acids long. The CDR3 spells CASSLEGLETQYF. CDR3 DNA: TGTGCCAGCAGCCTTGAGGGCTTGGAGACCCAGTACTTC.

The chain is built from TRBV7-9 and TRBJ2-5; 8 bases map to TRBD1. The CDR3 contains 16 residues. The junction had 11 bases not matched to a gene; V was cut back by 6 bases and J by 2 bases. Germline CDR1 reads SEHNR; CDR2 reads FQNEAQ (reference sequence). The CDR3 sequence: CASSPLRTGTQETQYF. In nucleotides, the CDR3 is TGTGCCAGCAGTCCCCTCCGGACAGGGACACAAGAGACCCAGTACTTC.

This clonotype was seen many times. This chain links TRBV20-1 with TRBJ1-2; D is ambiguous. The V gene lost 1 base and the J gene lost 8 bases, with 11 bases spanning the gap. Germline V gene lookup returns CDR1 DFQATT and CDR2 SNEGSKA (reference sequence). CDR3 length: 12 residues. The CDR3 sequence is CSARGLAVGYTF. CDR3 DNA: TGCAGTGCTAGAGGTCTCGCCGTCGGCTACACCTTC.

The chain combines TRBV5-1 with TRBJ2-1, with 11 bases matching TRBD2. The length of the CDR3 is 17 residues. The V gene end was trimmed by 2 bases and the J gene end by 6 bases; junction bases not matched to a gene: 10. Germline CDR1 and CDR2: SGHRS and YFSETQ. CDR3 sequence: CASSFLAGGHQANEQFF. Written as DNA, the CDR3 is TGCGCCAGCAGCTTCCTAGCGGGGGGCCACCAGGCCAATGAGCAGTTCTTC.

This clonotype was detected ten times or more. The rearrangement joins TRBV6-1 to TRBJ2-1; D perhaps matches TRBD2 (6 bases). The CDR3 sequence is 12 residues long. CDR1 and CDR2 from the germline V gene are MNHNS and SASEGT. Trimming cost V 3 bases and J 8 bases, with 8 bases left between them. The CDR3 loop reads CASSDSGDEQFF. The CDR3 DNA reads TGTGCCAGCAGTGATTCGGGGGATGAGCAGTTCTTC.

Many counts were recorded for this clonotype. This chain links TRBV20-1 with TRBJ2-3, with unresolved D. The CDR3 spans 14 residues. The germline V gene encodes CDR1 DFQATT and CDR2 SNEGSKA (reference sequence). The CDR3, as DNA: TGCAGGAACGACGGCCCCCTCTCCACAGATACGCAGTATTTT. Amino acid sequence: CRNDGPLSTDTQYF.

The CDR3 sequence: CATSDNRASYEQYF. The CDR3 bases are TGTGCCACCAGTGATAACAGGGCCTCCTACGAGCAGTACTTC. This chain links TRBV24-1 with TRBJ2-7; D may be TRBD1 (6 bases). The CDR3 consists of 14 residues. V gave up 3 bases and J gave up 0 bases, with 8 bases separating them. Germline V gene sequence: CDR1 KGHDR, CDR2 SFDVKD.

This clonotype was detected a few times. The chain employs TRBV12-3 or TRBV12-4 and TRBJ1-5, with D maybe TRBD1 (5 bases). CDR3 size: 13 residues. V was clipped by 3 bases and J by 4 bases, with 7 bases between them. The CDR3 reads CASSFAGNQPQHF. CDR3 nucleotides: TGTGCCAGCAGTTTCGCAGGGAATCAGCCCCAGCATTTT.

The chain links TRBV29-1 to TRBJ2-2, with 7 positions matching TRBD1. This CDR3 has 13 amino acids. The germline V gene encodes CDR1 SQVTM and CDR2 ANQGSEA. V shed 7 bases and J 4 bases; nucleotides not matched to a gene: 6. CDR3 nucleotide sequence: TGCAGCGCCAGACAGGGAATCACCGGGGAGCTGTTTTTT. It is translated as CSARQGITGELFF.

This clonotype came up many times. The DNA of the CDR3 is TGTGCCAGCAGTTTACGCACTGAAGCTTTCTTT. Its protein is CASSLRTEAFF. The genes are TRBV28 and TRBJ1-1; D is ambiguous. V gave up 2 bases and J gave up 4 bases, with 2 bases separating them. The CDR3 is 11 amino acids. CDR1 is MDHEN and CDR2 is SYDVKM in the germline V gene.

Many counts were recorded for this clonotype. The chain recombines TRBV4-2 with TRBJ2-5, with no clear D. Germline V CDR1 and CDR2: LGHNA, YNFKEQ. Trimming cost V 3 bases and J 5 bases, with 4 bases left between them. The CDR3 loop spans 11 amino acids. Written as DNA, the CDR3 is TGTGCCAGCAGCCATCTCGAGACCCAGTACTTC. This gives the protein CASSHLETQYF.

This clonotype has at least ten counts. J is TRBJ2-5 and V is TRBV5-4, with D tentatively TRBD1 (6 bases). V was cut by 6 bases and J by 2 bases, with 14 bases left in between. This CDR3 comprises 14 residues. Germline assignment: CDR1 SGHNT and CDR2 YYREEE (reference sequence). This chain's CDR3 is CASNRDINQETQYF. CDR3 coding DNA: TGTGCCAGCAACCGGGACATCAATCAAGAGACCCAGTACTTC.

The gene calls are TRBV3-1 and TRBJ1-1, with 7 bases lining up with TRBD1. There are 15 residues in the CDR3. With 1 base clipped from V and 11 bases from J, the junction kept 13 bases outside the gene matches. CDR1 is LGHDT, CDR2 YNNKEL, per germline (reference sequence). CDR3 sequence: CASSQGLQDRVRAFF. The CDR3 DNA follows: TGTGCCAGCAGCCAAGGGCTCCAAGACAGGGTAAGGGCTTTCTTT.

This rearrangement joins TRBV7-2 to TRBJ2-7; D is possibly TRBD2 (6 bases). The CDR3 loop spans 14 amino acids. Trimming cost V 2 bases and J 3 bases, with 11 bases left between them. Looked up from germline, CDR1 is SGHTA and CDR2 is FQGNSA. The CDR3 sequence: CASSLTGDRYEQYF. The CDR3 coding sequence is TGTGCCAGCAGCTTAACGGGGGACCGCTACGAGCAGTACTTC.

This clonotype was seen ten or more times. This chain's CDR3 is CASKVGLNQPQHF. CDR3 DNA: TGTGCCAGCAAGGTTGGTCTCAATCAGCCCCAGCATTTT. This sequence joins TRBV28 and TRBJ1-5; D gene ambiguous. Trimming took off 7 bases at V and 3 bases at J, with 10 bases between the two ends. From germline, CDR1 is MDHEN and CDR2 SYDVKM. CDR3 size: 13 residues. The full variable domain, completed using reference TRBV28 and TRBJ1-5, is DVKVTQSSRYLVKRTGEKVFLECVQDMDHENMFWYRQDPGLGLRLIYFSYDVKMKEKGDIPEGYSVSREKKERFSLILESASTNQTSMYLCASKVGLNQPQHFGDGTRLSIL.

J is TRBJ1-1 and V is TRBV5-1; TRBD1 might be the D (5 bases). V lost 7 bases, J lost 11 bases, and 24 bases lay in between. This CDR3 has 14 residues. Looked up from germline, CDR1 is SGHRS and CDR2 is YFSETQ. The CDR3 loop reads CASSSTDGAPRAFF. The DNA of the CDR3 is TGCGCCAGCTCCTCAACCGACGGGGCGCCGCGTGCTTTCTTT.

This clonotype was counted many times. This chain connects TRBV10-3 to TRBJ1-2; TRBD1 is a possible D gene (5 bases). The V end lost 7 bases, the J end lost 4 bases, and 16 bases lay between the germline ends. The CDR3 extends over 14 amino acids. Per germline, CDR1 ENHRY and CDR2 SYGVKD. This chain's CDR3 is CAITAQTGGYGYTF. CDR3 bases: TGTGCCATCACCGCCCAAACGGGGGGCTATGGCTACACCTTC.

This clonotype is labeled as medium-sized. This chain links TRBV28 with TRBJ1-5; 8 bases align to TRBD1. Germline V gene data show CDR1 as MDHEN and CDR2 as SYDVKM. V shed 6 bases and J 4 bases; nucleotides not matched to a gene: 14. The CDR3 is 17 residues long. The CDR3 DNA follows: TGTGCCAGCAGGCCTCCACCAGGGGGCGCCATTAATCAGCCCCAGCATTTT. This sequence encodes CASRPPPGGAINQPQHF.

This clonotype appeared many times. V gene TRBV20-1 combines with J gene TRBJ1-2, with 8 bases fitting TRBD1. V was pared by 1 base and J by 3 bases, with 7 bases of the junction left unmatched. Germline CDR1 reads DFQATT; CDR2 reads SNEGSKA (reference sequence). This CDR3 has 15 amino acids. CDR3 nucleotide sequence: TGCAGTGCTAGAGGCGCGGACAGGGCTGACTATGGCTACACCTTC. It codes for CSARGADRADYGYTF.

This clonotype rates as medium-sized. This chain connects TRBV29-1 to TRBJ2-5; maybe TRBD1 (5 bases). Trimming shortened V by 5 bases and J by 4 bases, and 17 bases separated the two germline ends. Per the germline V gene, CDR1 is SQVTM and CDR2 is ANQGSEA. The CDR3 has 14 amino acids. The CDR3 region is CSVQVVVDRETQYF. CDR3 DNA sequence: TGCAGCGTTCAAGTGGTAGTTGACAGAGAGACCCAGTACTTC.

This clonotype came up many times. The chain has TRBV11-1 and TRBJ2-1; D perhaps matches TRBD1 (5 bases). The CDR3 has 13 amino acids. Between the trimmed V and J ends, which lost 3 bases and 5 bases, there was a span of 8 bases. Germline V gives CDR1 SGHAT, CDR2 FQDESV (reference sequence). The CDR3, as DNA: TGTGCCAGCAGCTTCCACAGGAACAATGAGCAGTTCTTC. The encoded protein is CASSFHRNNEQFF. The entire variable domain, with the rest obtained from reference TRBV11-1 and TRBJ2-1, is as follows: EAEVAQSPRYKITEKSQAVAFWCDPISGHATLYWYRQILGQGPELLVQFQDESVVDDSQLPKDRFSAERLKGVDSTLKIQPAELGDSAMYLCASSFHRNNEQFFGPGTRLTVL.

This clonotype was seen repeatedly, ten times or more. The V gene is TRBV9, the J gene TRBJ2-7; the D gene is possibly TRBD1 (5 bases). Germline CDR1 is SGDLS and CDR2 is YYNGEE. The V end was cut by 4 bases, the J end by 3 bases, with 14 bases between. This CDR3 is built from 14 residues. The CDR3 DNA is TGTGCCAGCAGCCCAGGGCTGGGGAACTACGAGCAGTACTTC. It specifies CASSPGLGNYEQYF.

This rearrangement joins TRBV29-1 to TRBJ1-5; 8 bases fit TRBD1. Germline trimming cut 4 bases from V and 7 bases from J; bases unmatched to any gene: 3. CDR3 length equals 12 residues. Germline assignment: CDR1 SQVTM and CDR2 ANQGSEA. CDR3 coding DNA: TGCAGCGTTGGAACAGGGGGGCAGCCCCAGCATTTT. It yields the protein CSVGTGGQPQHF.